This T cell receptor beta chain was sequenced for a study of blood T cell repertoires in COVID-19. Study-wide context: T cells, B-cell-depleted T cells, or PBMCs provided the cDNA or gDNA that served as material.

Per the study methods: Amplification of reference gene primers provided the estimated nucleated cell counts. Sequencing used immunoSEQ multiplex PCR; TCRdb keeps in-frame clones, though not all of them. V and J calls and clone size are those listed in that table; D and trimming were worked out from the DNA. The sample lists 200,000 to 300,000 clones, around 84% occurring once. Germline loops: CDR1 SGHDN, CDR2 FVKESK. The CDR3 contains 15 residues. V was trimmed by 1 base and J by 6 bases, leaving 13 bases between them. The chain couples TRBV14 to TRBJ2-1; D is uncertain. The sequencing input was peripheral blood. The sequence was obtained from a man between 60 and 75 years old with acute or convalescent COVID-19. The CDR3 sequence: CASSQGRWSLNEQFF. The DNA of the CDR3 is TGTGCCAGCAGCCAAGGCAGGTGGTCCCTCAATGAGCAGTTCTTC. Full variable domain (remainder filled in from reference TRBV14 and TRBJ2-1): EAGVTQFPSHSVIEKGQTVTLRCDPISGHDNLYWYRRVMGKEIKFLLHFVKESKQDESGMPNNRFLAERTGGTYSTLKVQPAELEDSGVYFCASSQGRWSLNEQFFGPGTRLTVL.